This T cell receptor beta chain was found in a study of CD8 T cells in ankylosing spondylitis. From the 5' RACE reads, TCRdb called clonotypes with MiXCR, one entry per CDR3 protein. The sample consists of about 340,000 distinct CDR3 sequences, 20% of them appearing once. This clonotype was seen only a few times. V lost 1 base and J lost 0, with 12 bases in between. The CDR3 is 16 amino acids. Germline CDR1 and CDR2: SGDLS and YYNGEE. Sequencing was done on a sample of blood, either unsorted or a sorted T cell fraction (not recorded which). The receptor was isolated from a male donor with ankylosing spondylitis or in good health (not recorded which). J is TRBJ2-3 and V is TRBV9; no clear D gene. The CDR3 loop is CASSVTPSDSTDTQYF. DNA of the CDR3: TGTGCCAGCAGCGTAACCCCTTCTGACAGCACAGATACGCAGTATTTT.